Presented here are 20 T cell receptor beta chains from one specimen sequenced in a study of cytomegalovirus exposure and HLA in healthy donors. With 60 Vbeta and 13 Jbeta primers, the PCR was carried out. The protocol was immunoSEQ multiplex PCR, while the TCRdb copy is restricted to in-frame clones and leaves out a portion. The sample lists 130,000 to 150,000 clones; 55% to 85% were seen once. The sequenced sample consisted of PBMCs. The receptor source for this set is a man aged 40-49 years in good health and CMV-seronegative.

This chain joins TRBV7-6 and TRBJ2-7, with 8 bases fitting TRBD1. After removal of 2 bases from V and 6 bases from J, the junction contained 3 bases not matched to a gene. This CDR3 is 13 amino acids long. Germline V gene data show CDR1 as SGHVS and CDR2 as FNYEAQ. CDR3 in DNA: TGTGCCAGCAGCTTACGGACAGGGCGCGAGCAGTACTTC. Translated: CASSLRTGREQYF.

The J gene is TRBJ1-2, the V gene TRBV27, with TRBD1 as a possible D gene (6 bases). V lost 3 bases to trimming and J lost 6 bases, with 11 bases between them. This CDR3 has 13 residues. The germline V gene encodes CDR1 MNHEY and CDR2 SMNVEV (reference sequence). CDR3 DNA: TGTGCCAGCAGTTTCGGCAGGGGAGATGGCTACACCTTC. Amino acids: CASSFGRGDGYTF.

The chain joins TRBV27 to TRBJ2-5; the match to TRBD2 covers 8 bases. CDR1 MNHEY and CDR2 SMNVEV come from the germline V gene (reference sequence). J was trimmed by 5 bases and V by 3 bases; bases with no gene match: 11. This CDR3 region has 16 residues. This CDR3 reads CASSFSQAGERETQYF. The CDR3 DNA is TGTGCCAGCAGTTTTAGCCAAGCGGGGGAAAGGGAGACCCAGTACTTC.

This clone was seen only a few times. The chain recombines TRBV5-6 with TRBJ2-7; 7 bases line up with TRBD1. The junction had 11 bases not matched to a gene; V was cut back by 2 bases and J by 6 bases. CDR1 is SGHDT, CDR2 YYEEEE, per germline. CDR3 length equals 15 residues. The CDR3 loop reads CASSFKGGVPLEQYF. The CDR3 DNA sequence: TGTGCCAGCAGCTTTAAAGGGGGCGTCCCCCTCGAGCAGTACTTC.

J is TRBJ1-1 and V is TRBV7-9, with 7 bases lining up with TRBD1. The CDR3 loop spans 13 amino acids. Germline loops: CDR1 SEHNR, CDR2 FQNEAQ (reference sequence). V lost 8 bases and J lost 4; bases outside the gene matches: 7. DNA of the CDR3: TGTGCCAGCGGATCAGACAGGGCCACTGAAGCTTTCTTT. The encoded protein is CASGSDRATEAFF.

Concerning this clone: The junction departs from germline at one end; a sequencing error may be responsible. The chain recombines TRBV7-9 with TRBJ2-1, with 7 bases that match TRBD1. Germline CDR1 is SEHNR and CDR2 is FQNEAQ (reference sequence). There are 12 residues in the CDR3. The CDR3 sequence is CASSLSDRVVIF. The CDR3 DNA sequence: TGTGCCAGCAGCTTATCCGACAGGGTGGTTATCTTC. The complete variable domain, with remaining parts taken from reference TRBV7-9 and TRBJ2-1, reads DTGVSQNPRHKITKRGQNVTFRCDPISEHNRLYWYRQTLGQGPEFLTYFQNEAQLEKSRLLSDRFSAERPKGSFSTLEIQRTEQGDSAMYLCASSLSDRVVIFGPGTRLTVL.

The rearrangement uses TRBV28 and TRBJ2-7; 11 bases agree with TRBD2. The V and J ends lost 3 bases and 2 bases, in that order; junction bases with no gene match: 3. CDR3 length: 15 amino acids. Germline CDR1 reads MDHEN; CDR2 reads SYDVKM. The CDR3 DNA reads TGTGCCAGCAGTTTCCTTAGCGGGAGGGCCTACGAGCAGTACTTC. This translates into CASSFLSGRAYEQYF.

The chain links TRBV30 to TRBJ2-7; possible D gene TRBD2, 6 bases. Deletions cut 2 bases from V and 3 bases from J, with 14 bases between. Germline CDR1 GTSNPN, CDR2 SVGIG (reference sequence). The CDR3 has 14 amino acids. The CDR3 bases are TGTGCCTGGAGTATGGGGGGAGACAACTACGAGCAGTACTTC. This translates into CAWSMGGDNYEQYF.

The rearrangement links TRBV19 to TRBJ1-1, with D unresolved. The germline V and J ends were trimmed by 6 bases and 1 base, with 12 bases remaining between them. Germline loops: CDR1 LNHDA, CDR2 SQIVND (reference sequence). This CDR3 has 14 residues. CDR3 sequence reads: CASRDTGGNTEAFF. The DNA for the CDR3 is TGTGCCAGTAGAGACACCGGAGGGAACACTGAAGCTTTCTTT.

The chain links TRBV30 to TRBJ2-1, with 9 bases lining up with TRBD2. The CDR3 sequence is 17 residues long. V was clipped by 2 bases and J by 2 bases; unmatched bases: 10. CDR1 is GTSNPN and CDR2 is SVGIG in the germline V gene (reference sequence). This CDR3 is CAWSRWLAGKTYNEQFF. The CDR3 nucleotides are TGTGCCTGGAGTCGGTGGCTAGCGGGGAAAACCTACAATGAGCAGTTCTTC.

This clone has a single count. The genes are TRBV7-2 and TRBJ1-5; 7 nucleotides line up with TRBD1. The CDR3 runs to 16 residues. Germline lookup yields CDR1 SGHTA and CDR2 FQGNSA. V shed 1 base and J 6 bases; nucleotides not matched to a gene: 9. The CDR3 nucleotides are TGTGCCAGCAGCTTAGACACCCGCCAGGGGGGTCAGCCCCAGCATTTT. Residues: CASSLDTRQGGQPQHF.

This chain joins TRBV4-3 and TRBJ1-5; D unclear. Trimming removed 0 bases from V and 3 bases from J, with 18 bases in between. This CDR3 region has 18 residues. The germline V gene encodes CDR1 LGHNA and CDR2 YSLEER. As DNA, the CDR3 is TGCGCCAGCAGCCAAGATATAATTATTATGGCAGACAATCAGCCCCAGCATTTT. This sequence encodes CASSQDIIIMADNQPQHF.

This clone showed up just a few times. This chain connects TRBV2 to TRBJ2-5, with 10 bases lining up with TRBD2. The CDR3 consists of 15 residues. The germline gives CDR1 SNHLY, CDR2 FYNNEI. With 4 bases clipped from V and 6 bases from J, the junction kept 8 bases outside the gene matches. Here the CDR3 DNA reads TGTGCCAGCAGTGGGGCTAGCGGGGGTTTGCAGACCCAGTACTTC. The encoded protein is CASSGASGGLQTQYF.

The chain uses TRBV6-6 and TRBJ2-1, with a possible D match to TRBD2 (5 bases). CDR1 and CDR2 from the germline V gene are MNHNY and SVGAGI (reference sequence). Trimming removed 7 bases from V and 6 bases from J, with 16 bases in between. The CDR3 totals 14 residues. The CDR3 nucleotides read TGTGCCAGCACGTGGGGAACGGGAAGCAATGAGCAGTTCTTC. As protein: CASTWGTGSNEQFF.

The gene calls are TRBV9 and TRBJ1-2; 8 nucleotides match TRBD1. The CDR3 extends over 16 amino acids. The trim removed 0 bases at V and 8 bases at J, leaving 12 bases unmatched. CDR1 and CDR2 (germline): SGDLS, YYNGEE. CDR3 sequence reads: CASSVEVWTGRWGYTF. In DNA form, the CDR3 reads TGTGCCAGCAGCGTAGAGGTTTGGACAGGGCGGTGGGGCTACACCTTC.

The chain has TRBV9 and TRBJ2-7; weak D call: TRBD1 (6 bases). CDR1 is SGDLS and CDR2 is YYNGEE in the germline V gene. The CDR3 has 15 residues. V lost 4 bases, J lost 0 bases, and 14 bases lay in between. This CDR3 reads CASSPADSLSYEQYF. The CDR3 nucleotides read TGTGCCAGCAGCCCCGCGGACAGTCTCTCCTACGAGCAGTACTTC.

V usage is TRBV2 and J usage is TRBJ1-4, with TRBD1 identical over 7 bases. This CDR3 region has 15 residues. Germline V lookup: CDR1 SNHLY, CDR2 FYNNEI. With V trimmed by 6 bases and J by 8 bases, 12 bases remained unmatched. The CDR3 bases are TGTGCCAGCAGGAACCGACAGGGACGGGGGGAAAAACTGTTTTTT. Its translation is CASRNRQGRGEKLFF. The whole variable domain, remainder taken from reference TRBV2 and TRBJ1-4, is EPEVTQTPSHQVTQMGQEVILRCVPISNHLYFYWYRQILGQKVEFLVSFYNNEISEKSEIFDDQFSVERPDGSNFTLKIRSTKLEDSAMYFCASRNRQGRGEKLFFGSGTQLSVL.

This clone was observed a handful of times. Other DNA sequences in this sample translate to the same CDR3. The chain couples TRBV5-1 to TRBJ1-1; perhaps TRBD1 as D (6 bases). Between the trimmed V and J ends, which lost 4 bases and 3 bases, there was a span of 13 bases. CDR3 length: 14 residues. The germline V gene encodes CDR1 SGHRS and CDR2 YFSETQ. In DNA form, the CDR3 reads TGCGCCAGCAGCCCCGGACCAGGGGACACTGAAGCTTTCTTT. It encodes CASSPGPGDTEAFF.

The genes are TRBV25-1 and TRBJ1-2; TRBD1 matches at 9 bases. The CDR3 has 15 amino acids. The V and J ends lost 3 bases and 6 bases, in that order; junction bases with no gene match: 8. Germline V lookup: CDR1 MGHDK, CDR2 SYGVNS. The CDR3 sequence: CASSDWDRDIHGYTF. CDR3 DNA sequence: TGTGCCAGCAGTGATTGGGACAGGGATATCCATGGCTACACCTTC.

J is TRBJ2-1 and V is TRBV11-2, with TRBD2 matching over 11 bases. With V trimmed by 8 bases and J by 4 bases, 7 bases remained unmatched. This CDR3 comprises 15 residues. Germline lookup yields CDR1 SGHAT and CDR2 FQNNGV. The CDR3 nucleotides read TGTGCCAGCGCCCGTCTAGCGGGAGGTTACAATGAGCAGTTCTTC. Translated, it gives CASARLAGGYNEQFF.